The next 24 T cell receptor beta chains were all read from a single sample in a study of vaccination and CD4 T cells after COVID-19. The antigens of these receptors remain unknown. Sequenced with the Oncomine TCR Beta short-read assay was DNA taken from cultured CD4+ T cells. TCRdb processed the PCR reads anew with MiXCR; each CDR3 protein has one entry. Here the sample spans around 25,000 distinct CDR3 sequences, under 55% being singletons. The treatment is: approximately 11-day PBMC culture with coronavirus spike peptide pools or control peptides (ViraFEST assay). Sequenced material: CD4+ T cells from blood, cultured in vitro. These TCRs come from a human donor who had recovered from COVID-19.

V and J are TRBV5-4 and TRBJ1-2; TRBD1 aligns across 8 bases. The CDR3 extends over 15 amino acids. Losses at the gene ends were 3 bases for V and 3 bases for J; bases not matched to a gene: 7. The germline V gene encodes CDR1 SGHNT and CDR2 YYREEE (reference sequence). The CDR3 DNA reads as TGTGCCAGCAGCTCATCCCAGGGGGCCGACTATGGCTACACCTTC. Translating it yields CASSSSQGADYGYTF.

This clonotype was observed a handful of times. The rearrangement links TRBV27 to TRBJ2-7; TRBD1 agrees at 7 bases. This CDR3 comprises 14 residues. With 3 bases clipped from V and 3 bases from J, the junction kept 5 bases outside the gene matches. The germline gives CDR1 MNHEY, CDR2 SMNVEV (reference sequence). This chain's CDR3 is CASSFLRQGYEQYF. In DNA form, the CDR3 reads TGTGCCAGCAGTTTCCTAAGACAGGGCTACGAGCAGTACTTC.

Of note for this clonotype: Germline and junction disagree at one end, which may indicate a read error. The chain has TRBV28 and TRBJ1-1; no clear D. CDR1 and CDR2 from the germline V gene are MDHEN and SYDVKM. The CDR3 consists of 11 residues. The CDR3 DNA reads as TGTGCCAGCAGATTACCCTCCGGGTTGCTCTTT. Translated: CASRLPSGLLF.

The CDR3 is CSLNRGGPNNNEQFF. The CDR3, as DNA: TGCAGTCTAAATAGGGGGGGTCCCAACAATAATGAGCAGTTCTTC. The chain carries TRBV20-1 and TRBJ2-1; possibly TRBD2 for D (7 bases). V was trimmed by 8 bases and J by 7 bases, leaving 24 bases between them. The CDR3 covers 15 residues. Looked up from germline, CDR1 is DFQATT and CDR2 is SNEGSKA (reference sequence).

The V and J genes are TRBV6-1 and TRBJ1-2; 9 nucleotides match TRBD1. The junction had 10 bases not matched to a gene; V was cut back by 6 bases and J by 5 bases. CDR3 length: 15 amino acids. Germline-derived CDR1 and CDR2 are MNHNS and SASEGT. The chain's CDR3 is CASSRGTGQLYGYTF. CDR3 DNA sequence: TGTGCCAGCAGCCGTGGGACAGGGCAGCTGTATGGCTACACCTTC.

This clonotype was seen more than once but under ten times. V gene TRBV15 combines with J gene TRBJ2-5; 10 positions match TRBD1. V was clipped by 4 bases and J by 0 bases; unmatched bases: 11. CDR3 length equals 18 residues. Germline V gene data show CDR1 as LNHNV and CDR2 as YYDKDF (reference sequence). The chain's CDR3 is CATSTGTGAELYQETQYF. The DNA of the CDR3 is TGTGCCACCAGCACCGGGACAGGGGCCGAACTGTACCAAGAGACCCAGTACTTC.

This clonotype was picked up a small number of times. This chain connects TRBV24-1 to TRBJ1-2; the D is unclear. The germline V gene has CDR1 KGHDR and CDR2 SFDVKD. V was trimmed by 0 bases and J by 2 bases, leaving 6 bases between them. The CDR3 totals 14 residues. The DNA for the CDR3 is TGTGCCACCAGTGATTTGTCGGGGAACTATGGCTACACCTTC. It translates to CATSDLSGNYGYTF.

This clonotype has just a few counts. The chain couples TRBV5-4 to TRBJ2-3; D is unresolved. The germline V gene has CDR1 SGHNT and CDR2 YYREEE (reference sequence). This CDR3 region has 13 residues. The germline V and J ends were trimmed by 2 bases and 0 bases, with 4 bases remaining between them. CDR3 region: CASSLYSTDTQYF. The CDR3 DNA reads TGTGCCAGCAGCTTATACAGCACAGATACGCAGTATTTT.

This clonotype was seen more than once but under ten times. V gene TRBV20-1 combines with J gene TRBJ2-7, with 8 bases aligning to TRBD2. The ends lost 0 bases at V and 2 bases at J; junction bases unmatched: 6. Germline V CDR1 and CDR2: DFQATT, SNEGSKA (reference sequence). There are 15 residues in the CDR3. The CDR3 region has the DNA TGCAGTGCTAGAGATCTCCCGGGGGGGGCCTACGAGCAGTACTTC. Protein: CSARDLPGGAYEQYF.

In this sample, this clonotype turned up a few times. V gene TRBV7-2 combines with J gene TRBJ2-7; no firm D call. CDR1 SGHTA and CDR2 FQGNSA come from the germline V gene. The CDR3 loop spans 13 amino acids. V was cut by 3 bases and J by 5 bases, with 11 bases left in between. CDR3 amino acids: CASSFPNSDEQYF. The CDR3 DNA follows: TGTGCCAGCAGCTTCCCCAATAGTGACGAGCAGTACTTC.

This clonotype was seen only a few times. This sequence joins TRBV5-1 and TRBJ1-2, with 9 bases aligning to TRBD1. The V and J ends lost 4 bases and 6 bases, in that order; junction bases with no gene match: 4. CDR3 length: 13 residues. CDR1 and CDR2 (germline): SGHRS, YFSETQ. The CDR3, as DNA: TGCGCCAGCAGCGTGGGACAGGGAGATGGCTACACCTTC. Translated: CASSVGQGDGYTF.

V and J are TRBV7-8 and TRBJ1-1, with D maybe TRBD1 (5 bases). Between the trimmed V and J ends, which lost 5 bases and 5 bases, there was a span of 12 bases. The CDR3 has 13 residues. CDR1 SGHVS and CDR2 FQNEAQ come from the germline V gene. The CDR3 loop reads CASSPGGRTEAFF. The DNA of the CDR3 is TGTGCCAGCAGCCCCGGGGGTCGGACTGAAGCTTTCTTT.

This sequence joins TRBV12-3 or TRBV12-4 and TRBJ1-1; the D gene is possibly TRBD1 (6 bases). There are 14 residues in the CDR3. Between the trimmed V and J ends, which lost 3 bases and 3 bases, there was a span of 11 bases. The CDR3 region has the DNA TGTGCCAGCAGTTTCCGGGGGCTTGACACTGAAGCTTTCTTT. Protein sequence: CASSFRGLDTEAFF.

This chain connects TRBV19 to TRBJ2-1, with TRBD2 matching 10 bases. Germline V CDR1 and CDR2: LNHDA, SQIVND (reference sequence). With 11 bases clipped from V and 4 bases from J, the junction kept 5 bases outside the gene matches. There are 13 residues in the CDR3. CDR3 loop: CAGWTSGYNEQFF. CDR3 sequence (DNA): TGTGCCGGCTGGACTAGCGGATACAATGAGCAGTTCTTC.

This clonotype occurred a few times. The rearrangement uses TRBV6-5 and TRBJ2-1; 8 bases match TRBD2. CDR3 length equals 14 residues. Germline values: CDR1 MNHEY, CDR2 SVGAGI. J was trimmed by 13 bases and V by 3 bases; bases with no gene match: 11. CDR3 sequence (DNA): TGTGCCAGCAGTTATGACCCCAGCGGACTAGCCCAGTTCTTC. Its translation: CASSYDPSGLAQFF.

This chain uses TRBV11-2 with TRBJ2-7, with 9 bases lining up with TRBD2. Germline CDR1 and CDR2: SGHAT and FQNNGV. The CDR3 runs 15 residues. Trimming took 4 bases from V and 0 from J; bases not matched to a gene: 4. CDR3 nucleotide sequence: TGTGCCAGCAGCTCCCTAGCGGGGTACTCCTACGAGCAGTACTTC. It yields the protein CASSSLAGYSYEQYF.

The chain carries TRBV20-1 and TRBJ1-1; weak D call: TRBD1 (5 bases). The V and J ends lost 1 base and 3 bases respectively, with 9 bases between them. This CDR3 contains 13 residues. Germline loops: CDR1 DFQATT, CDR2 SNEGSKA (reference sequence). CDR3 region: CSARVAGDTEAFF. Here the CDR3 DNA reads TGCAGTGCTAGAGTGGCGGGGGACACTGAAGCTTTCTTT.

The chain carries TRBV9 and TRBJ2-2; D is tentatively TRBD1 or TRBD2 (5 bases each). CDR1 and CDR2 from the germline V gene are SGDLS and YYNGEE. With 4 bases removed from V and 3 bases from J, the gap between germline ends came to 13 bases. This CDR3 is 15 amino acids long. The DNA of the CDR3 is TGTGCCAGCAGCCCCCGAGGGGCGGACACCGGGGAGCTGTTTTTT. It codes for CASSPRGADTGELFF.

The chain employs TRBV10-3 and TRBJ1-2; no firm D call. V lost 8 bases, J lost 4 bases, and 14 bases lay in between. The CDR3 runs to 13 residues. CDR1 and CDR2 (germline): ENHRY, SYGVKD. CDR3 sequence (DNA): TGTGCCATCCAGAGTGGGGAAGGCTATGGCTACACCTTC. This translates into CAIQSGEGYGYTF.

This sequence joins TRBV7-6 and TRBJ2-5; D is undetermined. V was trimmed by 0 bases and J by 2 bases, leaving 10 bases between them. Germline lookup yields CDR1 SGHVS and CDR2 FNYEAQ. The CDR3 is 15 amino acids. The CDR3, as DNA: TGTGCCAGCAGCTTAGCTCATAGCAGACAAGAGACCCAGTACTTC. Translating it yields CASSLAHSRQETQYF.

The chain links TRBV7-9 to TRBJ2-7; D might be TRBD1 (6 bases). CDR3 length equals 14 residues. CDR1 and CDR2 from the germline V gene are SEHNR and FQNEAQ (reference sequence). Trimming pared 5 bases from V and 0 bases from J, leaving 11 bases between. CDR3 nucleotide sequence: TGTGCCAGCAGCCTGCAGGGGCTCTCCTACGAGCAGTACTTC. Amino acid sequence: CASSLQGLSYEQYF.

V usage is TRBV28 and J usage is TRBJ1-1; 7 positions match TRBD1. CDR3 size: 18 residues. V trimming: 5 bases; J trimming: 3 bases; junction bases outside the gene matches: 18. Germline-derived CDR1 and CDR2 are MDHEN and SYDVKM. The CDR3 here is CASSAHATTGRRDTEAFF. The CDR3 DNA reads as TGTGCCAGCAGTGCCCACGCCACGACAGGGCGGAGGGACACTGAAGCTTTCTTT.

The V gene is TRBV10-3, the J gene TRBJ1-1, with D hard to call. Looked up from germline, CDR1 is ENHRY and CDR2 is SYGVKD. Trimming shortened V by 8 bases and J by 1 base, and 20 bases separated the two germline ends. CDR3 length: 16 residues. The CDR3 coding sequence is TGTGCCATCGGAGGTGTTAAGGGAGGTCCGAACACTGAAGCTTTCTTT. It is translated as CAIGGVKGGPNTEAFF.

The V call is TRBV7-3, the J call TRBJ1-5; tentative D call: TRBD1 (5 bases). V lost 9 bases and J lost 5, with 17 bases in between. CDR1 is SGHTA and CDR2 is FQGTGA in the germline V gene. CDR3 length equals 14 residues. CDR3 protein: CASDQGLVYQPQHF. CDR3 DNA sequence: TGTGCCAGTGATCAGGGTCTCGTTTATCAGCCCCAGCATTTT.